The 20 T cell receptor beta chains presented below share a single source sample, sequenced in a study of T cell responses to AZD1222 COVID-19 vaccine. Produced via immunoSEQ multiplex PCR; TCRdb's table is partial and in-frame only. Of about 170,000 clones in the sample, approximately 95% were seen once. The material was peripheral blood, obtained on day 0 of AZD1222 vaccination. The receptors derive from an adult in good health.

CDR3 coding DNA: TGTGCCAGCTCCGAGAGGGAGGGCCCCTACAATGAGCAGTTCTTC. Translation gives CASSEREGPYNEQFF. The chain combines TRBV14 with TRBJ2-1; TRBD2 aligns across 7 bases. After removal of 8 bases from V and 2 bases from J, the junction contained 9 bases not matched to a gene. The length of the CDR3 is 15 residues. The germline gives CDR1 SGHDN, CDR2 FVKESK.

This clone was recorded once. The rearrangement joins TRBV19 to TRBJ2-4; TRBD1 aligns across 12 bases. From germline, CDR1 is LNHDA and CDR2 SQIVND (reference sequence). The junction had 9 bases not matched to a gene; V was cut back by 6 bases and J by 15 bases. The CDR3 is 13 residues long. CDR3 in DNA: TGTGCCAGTAGCGGGGACAGGGGGCGCGGTGTGTACTTC. Its translation is CASSGDRGRGVYF.

This clone was observed a single time. This rearrangement joins TRBV29-1 to TRBJ2-7; 8 bases align to TRBD2. J gave up 3 bases and V 5 bases, and 12 bases lay outside the gene matches. From germline, CDR1 is SQVTM and CDR2 ANQGSEA. This CDR3 comprises 15 residues. CDR3 sequence: CSVTSRGGGFYEQYF. In DNA form, the CDR3 reads TGCAGCGTTACCAGCAGGGGCGGGGGGTTCTACGAGCAGTACTTC.

The chain couples TRBV5-1 to TRBJ1-2; 9 bases align to TRBD1. There are 15 residues in the CDR3. Trimming removed 0 bases from V and 4 bases from J; junction bases left unmatched: 4. Germline V CDR1 and CDR2: SGHRS, YFSETQ. Written as DNA, the CDR3 is TGCGCCAGCAGCTTGGAACGGGACAGGGCCTATGGCTACACCTTC. Protein: CASSLERDRAYGYTF.

This clone has only one observation. V usage is TRBV12-3 or TRBV12-4 and J usage is TRBJ1-2, with D possibly TRBD1 on 5 matching bases. This CDR3 comprises 12 residues. V was pared by 1 base and J by 8 bases, with 8 bases between. CDR3 sequence (DNA): TGTGCCAGCAGTTTAGTTCAGGGAGGCTACACCTTC. Protein sequence: CASSLVQGGYTF.

The chain employs TRBV27 and TRBJ1-4, with no clear D. Trimming removed 7 bases from V and 8 bases from J, with 17 bases in between. This CDR3 spans 14 amino acids. Germline V gives CDR1 MNHEY, CDR2 SMNVEV (reference sequence). CDR3 region: CASTSVGSGEKLFF. The CDR3 region has the DNA TGTGCCAGCACCTCAGTCGGATCCGGGGAAAAACTGTTTTTT.

The table lists this clone with a count of one. V and J are TRBV5-5 and TRBJ1-5; D remains ambiguous. CDR1 SGHKS and CDR2 YYEKEE come from the germline V gene (reference sequence). The CDR3 totals 14 residues. Trimming pared 1 base from V and 8 bases from J, leaving 13 bases between. CDR3 sequence reads: CASSLRSLIKPQHF. The DNA for the CDR3 is TGTGCCAGCAGCTTGCGCAGCCTAATCAAGCCCCAGCATTTT. The complete variable domain, with remaining parts taken from reference TRBV5-5 and TRBJ1-5, reads DAGVTQSPTHLIKTRGQQVTLRCSPISGHKSVSWYQQVLGQGPQFIFQYYEKEERGRGNFPDRFSARQFPNYSSELNVNALLLGDSALYLCASSLRSLIKPQHFGDGTRLSIL.

The chain employs TRBV4-1 and TRBJ1-2; 8 bases match TRBD1. With V trimmed by 0 bases and J by 4 bases, 13 bases remained unmatched. Germline V gene data show CDR1 as MGHRA and CDR2 as YSYEKL. The CDR3 is 18 residues long. The CDR3 coding sequence is TGCGCCAGCAGCCAAGATCCCCGTAGGTTGGACAGGGTCTATGGCTACACCTTC. Translating gives CASSQDPRRLDRVYGYTF.

The J gene is TRBJ1-2, the V gene TRBV3-1 (or the pseudogene TRBV3-2); possible D gene TRBD1, 6 bases. V was clipped by 4 bases and J by 8 bases, with 14 bases between them. The CDR3 runs to 13 residues. Germline V lookup: CDR1 LGHDT, CDR2 YNNKEL (reference sequence). The CDR3 sequence: CASSLLGAHGYTF. DNA of the CDR3: TGTGCCAGCAGCCTTTTGGGGGCCCACGGCTACACCTTC.

This chain joins TRBV5-1 and TRBJ2-7; D is ambiguous. Looked up from germline, CDR1 is SGHRS and CDR2 is YFSETQ. V gave up 1 base and J gave up 3 bases, with 8 bases separating them. This CDR3 comprises 13 residues. The CDR3 loop reads CASSLNTNYEQYF. The CDR3 bases are TGCGCCAGCAGCTTGAACACAAACTACGAGCAGTACTTC.

This clone showed up just once. This chain joins TRBV4-2 and TRBJ1-3; 11 bases are shared with TRBD1. The length of the CDR3 is 17 residues. The junction had 5 bases not matched to a gene; V was cut back by 1 base and J by 3 bases. The germline V gene encodes CDR1 LGHNA and CDR2 YNFKEQ. This chain's CDR3 is CASSQGTGGAGGNTIYF. The CDR3 DNA reads TGTGCCAGCAGCCAAGGGACAGGGGGCGCGGGTGGAAACACCATATATTTT.

V and J are TRBV7-6 and TRBJ1-2; TRBD1 matches at 11 bases. Germline V CDR1 and CDR2: SGHVS, FNYEAQ. The CDR3 covers 15 residues. After removal of 5 bases from V and 7 bases from J, the junction contained 9 bases not matched to a gene. Written as DNA, the CDR3 is TGTGCCAGCAGCGCATTGGGACAGGGGGTTTCTGGCTACACCTTC. Translation gives CASSALGQGVSGYTF.

Turning to this clone: The sample contains more than one DNA sequence encoding this CDR3. The genes are TRBV5-4 and TRBJ2-7; 7 bases are a match to TRBD1. Germline V gene sequence: CDR1 SGHNT, CDR2 YYREEE (reference sequence). V lost 1 base to trimming and J lost 2 bases; unmatched junction nucleotides: 0. There are 13 residues in the CDR3. CDR3 sequence: CASSLQGAYEQYF. CDR3 nucleotides: TGTGCCAGCAGCTTGCAGGGGGCCTACGAGCAGTACTTC. Together with reference TRBV5-4 and TRBJ2-7, the CDR3 gives the full variable domain: ETGVTQSPTHLIKTRGQQVTLRCSSQSGHNTVSWYQQALGQGPQFIFQYYREEENGRGNFPPRFSGLQFPNYSSELNVNALELDDSALYLCASSLQGAYEQYFGPGTRLTVT.

V gene TRBV6-1 combines with J gene TRBJ2-5, with 7 bases identical to TRBD2. The CDR3 extends over 15 amino acids. V gave up 0 bases and J gave up 7 bases; unmatched junction bases: 8. Germline CDR1 reads MNHNS; CDR2 reads SASEGT. The CDR3 protein is CASSEARLASGTQYF. The CDR3 DNA follows: TGTGCCAGCAGTGAAGCGCGCCTAGCTAGCGGGACCCAGTACTTC.

The chain combines TRBV12-5 with TRBJ2-5; the D call may be TRBD1 or TRBD2 (6 bases each). This CDR3 region has 15 residues. CDR1 is LGHNT, CDR2 FRNRAP, per germline. Between the trimmed V and J ends, which lost 5 bases and 5 bases, there was a span of 18 bases. The DNA of the CDR3 is TGTGCTAGTGGTCCCCGCCGGGGGCGCCCTGAGACCCAGTACTTC. This translates into CASGPRRGRPETQYF.

This chain connects TRBV6-5 to TRBJ1-1; perhaps TRBD1 as D (6 bases). This CDR3 has 16 amino acids. Germline V CDR1 and CDR2: MNHEY, SVGAGI. V was pared by 2 bases and J by 0 bases, with 13 bases between. CDR3 nucleotide sequence: TGTGCCAGCAGTTACACGCAGGGGAGGGTGAACACTGAAGCTTTCTTT. Its protein product is CASSYTQGRVNTEAFF.

This rearrangement joins TRBV4-1 to TRBJ1-6; perhaps TRBD1 as D (5 bases). CDR3 length equals 16 residues. Trimming shortened V by 4 bases and J by 10 bases, and 20 bases separated the two germline ends. Germline assignment: CDR1 MGHRA and CDR2 YSYEKL. CDR3 bases: TGCGCCAGCAGCCTTGCGGAAGGGGAAGGGTACTCACCCCTCCACTTT. Protein: CASSLAEGEGYSPLHF.

The V call is TRBV5-1, the J call TRBJ2-1, with 7 bases identical to TRBD2. From germline, CDR1 is SGHRS and CDR2 YFSETQ. This CDR3 spans 14 amino acids. With 4 bases clipped from V and 6 bases from J, the junction kept 7 bases outside the gene matches. CDR3 nucleotide sequence: TGCGCCAGCAGCCGGGGAGCTAGCGGCAATGAGCAGTTCTTC. Translated, it gives CASSRGASGNEQFF.

The chain is built from TRBV13 and TRBJ2-1; 7 bases agree with TRBD2. V lost 7 bases and J lost 6; bases outside the gene matches: 9. Germline CDR1 PRHDT, CDR2 FYEKMQ (reference sequence). The CDR3 contains 14 residues. The CDR3 DNA reads TGTGCCAGCACCTCAGGTGGCGGGGGCAATGAGCAGTTCTTC. As protein: CASTSGGGGNEQFF.

V and J are TRBV2 and TRBJ1-2; D possibly corresponds to TRBD1 (6 bases). Germline lookup yields CDR1 SNHLY and CDR2 FYNNEI. CDR3 length equals 13 residues. Between the trimmed V and J ends, which lost 8 bases and 8 bases, there was a span of 18 bases. For the CDR3, the DNA is TGTGCCAGCGAACCCCCTGGGGGCTCCGGCTACACCTTC. It yields the protein CASEPPGGSGYTF. Filled out from reference TRBV2 and TRBJ1-2, the complete variable domain reads EPEVTQTPSHQVTQMGQEVILRCVPISNHLYFYWYRQILGQKVEFLVSFYNNEISEKSEIFDDQFSVERPDGSNFTLKIRSTKLEDSAMYFCASEPPGGSGYTFGSGTRLTVV.